This passage covers 3 T cell receptor beta chains from one sample sequenced in a study of blood T cell repertoires in COVID-19. Sequencing was performed with immunoSEQ multiplex PCR; in TCRdb, only in-frame clones are kept and a portion is missing. The sample includes roughly 70,000 clones, more than 65% seen only once; the top ten take 25% to 30%. Specimen: peripheral blood. These receptors were taken from a human donor in a cohort sampled during active COVID-19.

This chain joins TRBV5-6 and TRBJ2-7, with unresolved D. V was clipped by 1 base and J by 3 bases, with 8 bases between them. The germline CDR1 and CDR2 sequences are SGHDT and YYEEEE. This CDR3 is built from 13 residues. CDR3 nucleotides: TGTGCCAGCAGCTTGTTGGTCGGCTACGAGCAGTACTTC. Translating it yields CASSLLVGYEQYF.

The chain combines TRBV12-3 or TRBV12-4 with TRBJ2-2; D remains unclear. Trimming stripped 7 bases from V and 2 bases from J, with 8 bases between. This CDR3 contains 13 residues. The DNA of the CDR3 is TGTGCCAGCACCCCACTTAACACCGGGGAGCTGTTTTTT. Its translation: CASTPLNTGELFF.

This clone occurred once. This chain joins TRBV6-6 and TRBJ1-1, with a possible D match to TRBD1 (5 bases). V was trimmed by 6 bases and J by 1 base, leaving 9 bases between them. Germline V gives CDR1 MNHNY, CDR2 SVGAGI (reference sequence). This CDR3 has 13 amino acids. CDR3 amino acids: CASREDRNTEAFF. CDR3 nucleotide sequence: TGTGCCAGCAGGGAAGACAGGAACACTGAAGCTTTCTTT.